What follows describes a single T cell receptor beta chain. It has no known antigen specificity. Per-base quality was not reported, and no clone a single base away is much larger than it. The entry originates in a study of blood T cells in healthy people across ages (dated by TCRdb to between 2015 and 2016). Study-level background: Template switching captured roughly one uniquely barcoded TCR beta cDNA molecule per two T cells in model experiments. To track age-related changes in TCR beta repertoire diversity, the study relied on deep sequencing normalized with unique cDNA molecular identifiers. Four age groups were formed from the donors: young (average 16 years), middle-aged (more than 35), aged (about 68) and long-lived (roughly 88). Donors of different ages were randomly distributed across sequencing lanes to avoid experimental bias. The study analyzed two additional independent replicas of 1 million unique cDNA reads from the same blood draw for two donors, one aged 18 to 29 and one aged 80 or older. Study-wide findings and limitations: The CMV infection status of donors was not known, potentially confounding age-related changes in expanded clonotypes. Estimates of total diversity based on one million sequenced T cells were considered lower bounds and underestimates. There was a strong correlation between observed TCR beta diversity and the percentage of naive T cells measured by flow cytometry. Because profiling used bulk unsorted PBMCs, naive and antigen-experienced compartments could not be compared conclusively. Observed TCR beta diversity per million T cells fell roughly linearly with age, and a significant reduction was already apparent by age roughly 40. Compared with the aged group, the long-lived group had more naive CD4+ T cells, fewer expanded clones and increased TCR diversity, a pattern suggesting age selection.

Systemically healthy Caucasian individuals from Russia, around 39 in total and aged about 6 to 90 years, were included as donors. Ten milliliters of peripheral blood were drawn from each donor into EDTA-treated Vacutainer tubes. Ficoll-Paque density-gradient centrifugation was used to isolate PBMCs, with at least 7 million obtained per sample. Trizol reagent was used to extract total RNA from the PBMCs, yielding at least 5 micrograms per sample. For every donor, flow cytometry on a PBMC aliquot measured the percentage of naive CD45RAhigh/CD27high T cells. Libraries were built with 5' RACE. The reads were generated on an Illumina HiSeq 2500. A second PCR of about 6 to 11 cycles was performed with a sample-barcoded 5' primer and a J-beta primer mix. Each TCR beta cDNA molecule received a unique molecular identifier from a template-switch 5' adaptor carrying 12 random nucleotides. Each sample yielded at least 2.5 million CDR3-containing paired-end reads. First-strand cDNA synthesis was performed from all RNA using the Mint cDNA synthesis kit, with priming by a TRBC-specific oligonucleotide. All cDNA was treated with uracil-DNA glycosylase and then went through a first 18-cycle PCR with the universal primers M1SS and BC2_uni_R. From the authors' description of their analysis: Normalization of each sample was performed by random selection of 1 million high-quality reads, each carrying a distinct molecular identifier. Reads with shared molecular identifiers were discarded instead of being binned into consensus sequences. MiTCR, run with a Q25 quality threshold and the strictest error-elimination algorithm, handled CDR3 identification, clonotype clustering and error correction. A nonparametric unseen species model with Euler transformation was used to estimate lower-bound total TCR beta diversity. The raw public data were reprocessed by TCRdb itself: fastp quality trimming at Q25, MiXCR clonotype calling, in-frame beta chains only. Under each unique CDR3 protein, matching rows form one entry showing the most common genes and DNA. These V and J calls originate from TCRdb's pipeline instead of the authors' own analysis. The sample table shows around 690,000 distinct CDR3 sequences, and 58% are seen once. 30% to 45% of the sample is taken by the ten largest.

The sequence was collected from a man aged 55 to 70 in good health. Sequencing was performed on blood.

The DNA sequence follows: TGTGCCAGCACCTCTAGTAGGGACAGGGAGAAGACCCAGTACTTC. Its protein reads: CASTSSRDREKTQYF. The chain links TRBV12-3 or TRBV12-4 with TRBJ2-5, with 9 bases matching TRBD1. The CDR3 covers 15 residues, taking in both the cysteine and the phenylalanine. This entry keeps only the CDR3 DNA: 45 bases, framed from base 1. V trim: 7 bases; J trim: 6 bases; unmatched bases: 12.